The 21 T cell receptor beta chains in this list originate from one sample, sequenced in a study of technical replicates of blood from a handful of donors. Data came from immunoSEQ multiplex PCR; TCRdb stores just in-frame clones and leaves some out. This sample carries tens of thousands of clones, 96% of them seen once, and the ten largest clones take about 0.2%. Sequences were obtained from T cells isolated from PBMCs. The receptors shown here come from a human donor in good health.

CDR3 DNA sequence: TGTGCCAGCAGCTGGCGCGGCGGGGCTTACGAGCAGTACTTC. This encodes CASSWRGGAYEQYF. This chain connects TRBV5-6 to TRBJ2-7; the D gene is possibly TRBD2 (6 bases). Trimming took 3 bases from V and 4 from J, leaving 14 bases between them. This CDR3 has 14 amino acids. Germline V CDR1 and CDR2: SGHDT, YYEEEE.

The gene calls are TRBV5-4 and TRBJ2-3, with 7 bases identical to TRBD2. Trimming removed 4 bases from V and 3 bases from J; junction bases left unmatched: 5. The CDR3 totals 14 residues. The V gene's germline CDR1 is SGHNT and CDR2 YYREEE (reference sequence). The CDR3 region is CASSLSGITDTQYF. CDR3 DNA sequence: TGTGCCAGCAGCCTCAGCGGGATTACAGATACGCAGTATTTT. Using reference TRBV5-4 and TRBJ2-3 for the parts outside the CDR3, the full variable domain is ETGVTQSPTHLIKTRGQQVTLRCSSQSGHNTVSWYQQALGQGPQFIFQYYREEENGRGNFPPRFSGLQFPNYSSELNVNALELDDSALYLCASSLSGITDTQYFGPGTRLTVL.

The V gene is TRBV7-8, the J gene TRBJ2-2; 8 bases map to TRBD1. Germline CDR1 is SGHVS and CDR2 is FQNEAQ. The CDR3 contains 16 residues. The V gene end was trimmed by 5 bases and the J gene end by 2 bases; junction bases not matched to a gene: 7. This CDR3 reads CASSLWTGINTGELFF. For the CDR3, the DNA is TGTGCCAGCAGCCTATGGACAGGGATTAACACCGGGGAGCTGTTTTTT.

The J gene is TRBJ2-3, the V gene TRBV28; D not certain. The CDR3 covers 13 residues. V shed 5 bases and J shed 5 bases, with 11 bases lying between them. Per germline, CDR1 MDHEN and CDR2 SYDVKM. CDR3: CASSLILKDTQYF. The DNA for the CDR3 is TGTGCCAGCAGTCTAATACTTAAAGATACGCAGTATTTT.

V is TRBV5-1 and J is TRBJ1-1, with a weak D call TRBD1 (6 bases). Trimming took 0 bases from V and 6 from J, leaving 12 bases between them. Germline V gene sequence: CDR1 SGHRS, CDR2 YFSETQ. The CDR3 length is 14 residues. The CDR3 bases are TGCGCCAGCAGCTTGGTGGACAGTGTTTCTGAAGCTTTCTTT. This gives the protein CASSLVDSVSEAFF.

The chain is built from TRBV4-2 and TRBJ2-3; D is possibly TRBD1 (5 bases). Trimming took 4 bases from V and 2 from J, leaving 22 bases between them. Germline-derived CDR1 and CDR2 are LGHNA and YNFKEQ. This CDR3 comprises 18 residues. This CDR3 reads CASSLRRQTIIYTDTQYF. The CDR3 bases are TGTGCCAGCAGCCTTCGGCGACAGACGATTATTTACACAGATACGCAGTATTTT.

The V gene is TRBV18, the J gene TRBJ1-1; D remains unclear. The CDR3 has 13 residues. Germline V gene data show CDR1 as KGHSH and CDR2 as LQKENI. With 3 bases removed from V and 4 bases from J, the gap between germline ends came to 9 bases. The CDR3 sequence is CASSPRAITEAFF. The CDR3 nucleotides are TGTGCCAGCTCACCGAGGGCCATCACTGAAGCTTTCTTT.

The chain recombines TRBV19 with TRBJ1-2; D possibly corresponds to TRBD1 (6 bases). Trimming took off 4 bases at V and 3 bases at J, with 15 bases between the two ends. Germline V gene lookup returns CDR1 LNHDA and CDR2 SQIVND (reference sequence). The CDR3 totals 15 residues. The CDR3 region has the DNA TGTGCCAGTAGTACTCCCCAGGGGCCGTACTATGGCTACACCTTC. It encodes CASSTPQGPYYGYTF.

The CDR3 sequence is CAISGSSGSSYEQYF. The CDR3, as DNA: TGTGCCATCAGTGGATCTAGCGGATCCTCCTACGAGCAGTACTTC. This chain joins TRBV10-3 and TRBJ2-7; 7 bases map to TRBD2. The CDR3 consists of 15 residues. V was pared by 4 bases and J by 0 bases, with 6 bases of the junction left unmatched. CDR1 ENHRY and CDR2 SYGVKD come from the germline V gene.

As DNA, the CDR3 is TGTGCCAGCAGCGGACAGGGCTACAATGAGCAGTTCTTC. Its protein is CASSGQGYNEQFF. The rearrangement joins TRBV11-2 to TRBJ2-1; TRBD1 matches at 8 bases. Germline V gene sequence: CDR1 SGHAT, CDR2 FQNNGV. V trimming: 5 bases; J trimming: 3 bases; junction bases outside the gene matches: 0. The length of the CDR3 is 13 residues.

The rearrangement links TRBV9 to TRBJ1-1; weak D call: TRBD1 (6 bases). Germline CDR1 SGDLS, CDR2 YYNGEE. The CDR3 spans 15 residues. Between the trimmed V and J ends, which lost 4 bases and 2 bases, there was a span of 15 bases. CDR3 bases: TGTGCCAGCAGCCTGGGGGCACAGGCCAACACTGAAGCTTTCTTT. Translated, it gives CASSLGAQANTEAFF.

The chain combines TRBV6-5 with TRBJ2-7, with 12 bases lining up with TRBD2. Trimming removed 5 bases from V and 4 bases from J; junction bases left unmatched: 3. CDR1 MNHEY and CDR2 SVGAGI come from the germline V gene. The CDR3 sequence is 14 residues long. As DNA, the CDR3 is TGTGCCAGCAGTGAACTAGCGGGAGGTTACGAGCAGTACTTC. This codes for CASSELAGGYEQYF.

The chain joins TRBV7-2 to TRBJ2-7, with 11 bases aligning to TRBD2. V dropped 2 bases and J dropped 3; count of bases not matched to a gene: 3. CDR1 and CDR2 from the germline V gene are SGHTA and FQGNSA. The CDR3 spans 15 residues. Here the CDR3 DNA reads TGTGCCAGCAGCTTAACTAGCGGGAGTAGCTACGAGCAGTACTTC. This codes for CASSLTSGSSYEQYF.

The CDR3 DNA reads TGTGCCAGCAGTTTTTCGGAGGGAGAAGCTTTCTTT. It codes for CASSFSEGEAFF. V usage is TRBV27 and J usage is TRBJ1-1; no clear D gene. V shed 3 bases and J shed 8 bases, with 10 bases lying between them. The CDR3 is made up of 12 amino acids. CDR1 is MNHEY, CDR2 SMNVEV, per germline (reference sequence).

V is TRBV6-5 and J is TRBJ2-7, with D uncertain. CDR1 is MNHEY, CDR2 SVGAGI, per germline. The CDR3 sequence is 14 residues long. Trimming pared 5 bases from V and 0 bases from J, leaving 11 bases between. The DNA of the CDR3 is TGTGCCAGCAGTGCAACGGTGAGCTCCTACGAGCAGTACTTC. It specifies CASSATVSSYEQYF.

The chain has TRBV30 and TRBJ2-5; D uncertain. Trimming cost V 3 bases and J 5 bases, with 4 bases left between them. CDR3 length: 10 residues. The germline gives CDR1 GTSNPN, CDR2 SVGIG (reference sequence). The CDR3 DNA is TGTGCCTGGAGCGCGGAGACCCAGTACTTC. It yields the protein CAWSAETQYF.

This chain joins TRBV11-1 and TRBJ1-1; D is perhaps TRBD1 (6 bases). Trimming cost V 4 bases and J 11 bases, with 26 bases left between them. Germline lookup yields CDR1 SGHAT and CDR2 FQDESV (reference sequence). This CDR3 is 16 amino acids long. The CDR3 loop is CASSSLGRDTRRGAFF. In DNA, the CDR3 is TGTGCCAGCAGCTCCCTTGGCAGGGACACTCGGAGAGGGGCTTTCTTT.

The chain has TRBV7-6 and TRBJ1-2, with 8 nucleotides matching TRBD1. Germline V gives CDR1 SGHVS, CDR2 FNYEAQ. The CDR3 is 15 residues long. V was pared by 1 base and J by 2 bases, with 3 bases of the junction left unmatched. CDR3 sequence reads: CASSLGTGWNYGYTF. In DNA form, the CDR3 reads TGTGCCAGCAGCTTAGGGACAGGGTGGAACTATGGCTACACCTTC.

The chain employs TRBV7-3 and TRBJ1-2; no firm D call. Per germline, CDR1 SGHTA and CDR2 FQGTGA. CDR3 length: 13 residues. The V gene lost 2 bases and the J gene lost 4 bases, with 8 bases spanning the gap. Here the CDR3 reads CASSLEGLYGYTF. The CDR3 DNA reads TGTGCCAGCAGCTTAGAGGGTCTCTATGGCTACACCTTC.

The V and J genes are TRBV4-1 and TRBJ2-5, with 8 bases aligning to TRBD2. V lost 1 base and J lost 3; bases outside the gene matches: 10. This CDR3 comprises 17 residues. The germline V gene has CDR1 MGHRA and CDR2 YSYEKL. Here the CDR3 reads CASSQVPSGWGKETQYF. CDR3 DNA: TGCGCCAGCAGCCAAGTTCCTAGCGGGTGGGGTAAAGAGACCCAGTACTTC.

The rearrangement uses TRBV5-1 and TRBJ2-3, with D possibly being TRBD2 (5 bases). Germline V CDR1 and CDR2: SGHRS, YFSETQ. The V end was cut by 1 base, the J end by 5 bases, with 11 bases between. The CDR3 covers 14 residues. The CDR3 loop is CASSLTGSGDTQYF. Written as DNA, the CDR3 is TGCGCCAGCAGCTTGACGGGGTCCGGAGATACGCAGTATTTT.